Listed here is a single T cell receptor (beta chain). This entry belongs to a study of blood T cell repertoires in COVID-19. The overall study: Spain, Italy and the United States supplied samples that represented acute and convalescent COVID-19. The analysed material was cDNA or gDNA that came from T cells, B-cell-depleted T cells, or PBMCs.

Germline-derived CDR1 and CDR2 are SGDLS and YYNGEE. The ends lost 2 bases at V and 3 bases at J; junction bases unmatched: 2. CDR3 length: 14 residues. In the source study's methods: Amplification of reference gene primers was used by the study to estimate nucleated cell counts. TCRdb keeps only in-frame clones here, not all; method: immunoSEQ multiplex PCR. That table supplies the V and J calls and clone size; D and trimming were determined from the DNA. The table lists hundreds of thousands of clones, approximately 90% of them singletons. Either two negative PCRs, clearance, or symptom resolution qualified Cohort 3 donors as recovered.

The TCR sequence derives from a man aged 35 to 55 who had recovered from COVID-19. V is TRBV9 and J is TRBJ1-5, with 7 bases identical to TRBD1. The specimen was PBMCs or T cells enriched from blood (not recorded which). The chain's CDR3 is CASSVTGDNQPQHF. DNA of the CDR3: TGTGCCAGCAGCGTTACAGGGGACAATCAGCCCCAGCATTTT. Looking up the rest from reference TRBV9 and TRBJ1-5 gives the full variable domain: DSGVTQTPKHLITATGQRVTLRCSPRSGDLSVYWYQQSLDQGLQFLIQYYNGEERAKGNILERFSAQQFPDLHSELNLSSLELGDSALYFCASSVTGDNQPQHFGDGTRLSIL.